These 25 T cell receptor beta chains came from one sample sequenced in a study of blood T cell repertoires in COVID-19. The data were produced by immunoSEQ multiplex PCR, yet TCRdb's version contains in-frame clones alone and is incomplete. The repertoire holds approximately 260,000 clones, with roughly nine tenths as singletons. Material for sequencing was PBMCs or T cells enriched from blood (not recorded which). The receptors shown here come from a woman aged 55-70 years who had recovered from COVID-19.

The V and J genes are TRBV6-5 and TRBJ2-3, with a weak D call TRBD2 (5 bases). The CDR3 is made up of 13 amino acids. Germline CDR1 MNHEY, CDR2 SVGAGI. The V gene lost 8 bases and the J gene lost 8 bases, with 17 bases spanning the gap. The CDR3 loop is CASSPHEDSTQYF. CDR3 bases: TGTGCCAGCTCCCCCCACGAGGACTCTACGCAGTATTTT.

The V and J genes are TRBV3-1 (or the pseudogene TRBV3-2) and TRBJ1-2, with 7 bases lining up with TRBD1. The CDR3 has 16 amino acids. The germline gives CDR1 LGHDT, CDR2 YNNKEL (reference sequence). J lost 7 bases, V lost 1 base, and 12 bases had no gene match. The CDR3 here is CASSQGSPKGAGGYTF. The CDR3 bases are TGTGCCAGCAGCCAAGGCTCCCCGAAGGGGGCGGGTGGCTACACCTTC.

The chain couples TRBV30 to TRBJ2-2, with 8 bases lining up with TRBD2. Trimming took 2 bases from V and 7 from J; bases not matched to a gene: 6. Germline loops: CDR1 GTSNPN, CDR2 SVGIG (reference sequence). This CDR3 region has 14 residues. This chain's CDR3 is CAWSMREVGGELFF. CDR3 coding DNA: TGTGCCTGGAGTATGCGGGAGGTCGGCGGGGAGCTGTTTTTT. The full variable domain, completed using reference TRBV30 and TRBJ2-2, is SQTIHQWPATLVQPVGSPLSLECTVEGTSNPNLYWYRQAAGRGLQLLFYSVGIGQISSEVPQNLSASRPQDRQFILSSKKLLLSDSGFYLCAWSMREVGGELFFGEGSRLTVL.

The chain couples TRBV10-1 to TRBJ2-3, with TRBD1 matching 7 bases. Trimming at V came to 1 base and at J to 2 bases, leaving 3 bases not matched to a gene. Germline values: CDR1 WNHNN, CDR2 SYGVQD (reference sequence). The CDR3 totals 15 residues. In DNA form, the CDR3 reads TGCGCCAGCAGTGAGTTAACAGGGGCCACAGATACGCAGTATTTT. This gives the protein CASSELTGATDTQYF.

The V gene is TRBV5-1, the J gene TRBJ2-5; 8 bases are a match to TRBD2. V lost 4 bases and J lost 5; bases outside the gene matches: 7. The CDR3 spans 14 residues. Germline CDR1 reads SGHRS; CDR2 reads YFSETQ. The CDR3 reads CASSPGLGSETQYF. The CDR3 coding sequence is TGCGCCAGCAGCCCGGGACTAGGCTCCGAGACCCAGTACTTC.

The chain uses TRBV28 and TRBJ1-3; perhaps TRBD1 as D (5 bases). There are 17 residues in the CDR3. V was cut by 2 bases and J by 1 base, with 15 bases left in between. Looked up from germline, CDR1 is MDHEN and CDR2 is SYDVKM. The CDR3 sequence: CASSLKGLVGSGNTIYF. The CDR3, as DNA: TGTGCCAGCAGTTTAAAGGGACTGGTGGGATCTGGAAACACCATATATTTT.

V and J are TRBV7-9 and TRBJ2-1; 7 bases line up with TRBD2. Germline lookup yields CDR1 SEHNR and CDR2 FQNEAQ (reference sequence). V gave up 5 bases and J gave up 4 bases; unmatched junction bases: 8. The CDR3 contains 15 residues. The chain's CDR3 is CASSLPGLQYNEQFF. DNA for the CDR3: TGTGCCAGCAGCCTCCCGGGACTACAGTACAATGAGCAGTTCTTC.

The chain links TRBV11-2 to TRBJ2-1; 15 bases fit TRBD2. The CDR3 totals 17 residues. With V trimmed by 5 bases and J by 7 bases, 9 bases remained unmatched. The germline V gene has CDR1 SGHAT and CDR2 FQNNGV. This CDR3 is CASSARTSGRVRNEQFF. In nucleotides, the CDR3 is TGTGCCAGCAGCGCAAGGACTAGCGGGAGGGTGCGGAATGAGCAGTTCTTC.

The genes are TRBV5-1 and TRBJ2-5; D is perhaps TRBD2 (5 bases). Germline assignment: CDR1 SGHRS and CDR2 YFSETQ. Trimming shortened V by 0 bases and J by 2 bases, and 11 bases separated the two germline ends. This CDR3 has 15 amino acids. The CDR3 nucleotides read TGCGCCAGCAGCTTGGATCGGGGATCGCAAGAGACCCAGTACTTC. Translation gives CASSLDRGSQETQYF.

This chain uses TRBV7-8 with TRBJ1-1, with TRBD1 identical over 7 bases. The CDR3 is made up of 13 amino acids. Germline values: CDR1 SGHVS, CDR2 FQNEAQ. The V segment lost 3 bases and the J segment 4 bases; nucleotides outside the gene matches: 2. CDR3 amino acids: CASSFQGGTEAFF. The DNA of the CDR3 is TGTGCCAGCAGCTTCCAGGGGGGCACTGAAGCTTTCTTT.

This rearrangement joins TRBV20-1 to TRBJ1-3; no reliable D call. From germline, CDR1 is DFQATT and CDR2 SNEGSKA (reference sequence). The CDR3 contains 11 residues. Trimming stripped 8 bases from V and 4 bases from J, with 9 bases between. The CDR3 DNA sequence: TGCAGTACCTACCGAGGAAACACCATATATTTT. It translates to CSTYRGNTIYF.

The CDR3 protein is CASSSGTSGGHSTDTQYF. CDR3 sequence (DNA): TGCGCCAGCAGCTCCGGGACTAGCGGGGGGCATAGCACAGATACGCAGTATTTT. This rearrangement joins TRBV5-1 to TRBJ2-3, with 15 bases matching TRBD2. Per germline, CDR1 SGHRS and CDR2 YFSETQ. This CDR3 spans 18 amino acids. V dropped 3 bases and J dropped 0; count of bases not matched to a gene: 5.

This chain uses TRBV5-1 with TRBJ2-3, with TRBD2 identical over 13 bases. The CDR3 extends over 16 amino acids. The germline V gene has CDR1 SGHRS and CDR2 YFSETQ. V dropped 3 bases and J dropped 2; count of bases not matched to a gene: 3. The CDR3 region has the DNA TGCGCCAGCAGCTGGGGACTAGCGGGGATCACAGATACGCAGTATTTT. Amino acids: CASSWGLAGITDTQYF.

The chain has TRBV7-3 and TRBJ2-7; D is possibly TRBD1 (5 bases). The CDR3 runs 14 residues. Trimming removed 3 bases from V and 3 bases from J, with 12 bases in between. The germline CDR1 and CDR2 sequences are SGHTA and FQGTGA. CDR3 amino acids: CASSFSGQGYEQYF. CDR3 coding DNA: TGTGCCAGCAGCTTCAGTGGGCAGGGCTACGAGCAGTACTTC.

V is TRBV28 and J is TRBJ2-6; D is possibly TRBD1 (6 bases). This CDR3 has 18 amino acids. Between the trimmed V and J ends, which lost 7 bases and 0 bases, there was a span of 19 bases. The germline V gene has CDR1 MDHEN and CDR2 SYDVKM. The CDR3 coding sequence is TGTGCCAGCACTCTTACCGGGACACAACCCTCTGGGGCCAACGTCCTGACTTTC. Residues: CASTLTGTQPSGANVLTF.

The chain couples TRBV3-1 (or the pseudogene TRBV3-2) to TRBJ2-3; TRBD2 aligns across 11 bases. The CDR3 totals 15 residues. The V and J ends lost 4 bases and 3 bases, in that order; junction bases with no gene match: 3. In germline, CDR1 is LGHDT, CDR2 YNNKEL (reference sequence). Here the CDR3 DNA reads TGTGCCAGCAGCCCTAGCGGGGGGCTTACAGATACGCAGTATTTT. As protein: CASSPSGGLTDTQYF.

The chain joins TRBV5-1 to TRBJ2-3, with 9 bases fitting TRBD2. After removal of 4 bases from V and 4 bases from J, the junction contained 10 bases not matched to a gene. The V gene's germline CDR1 is SGHRS and CDR2 YFSETQ. This CDR3 spans 16 amino acids. The CDR3 reads CASSPWREGRADTQYF. Here the CDR3 DNA reads TGCGCCAGCAGCCCTTGGCGGGAGGGCCGGGCAGATACGCAGTATTTT.

This sequence joins TRBV19 and TRBJ1-2; TRBD1 matches 8 bases. Germline V gene data show CDR1 as LNHDA and CDR2 as SQIVND (reference sequence). The junction had 6 bases not matched to a gene; V was cut back by 4 bases and J by 5 bases. The CDR3 is 14 residues long. For the CDR3, the DNA is TGTGCCAGTAGTACGTCCGGGACAGGATATGGCTACACCTTC. Protein: CASSTSGTGYGYTF. The full variable domain, rest sourced from reference TRBV19 and TRBJ1-2, is DGGITQSPKYLFRKEGQNVTLSCEQNLNHDAMYWYRQDPGQGLRLIYYSQIVNDFQKGDIAEGYSVSREKKESFPLTVTSAQKNPTAFYLCASSTSGTGYGYTFGSGTRLTVV.

The chain has TRBV28 and TRBJ1-1; 9 nucleotides agree with TRBD1. Germline V gene data show CDR1 as MDHEN and CDR2 as SYDVKM. The junction had 3 bases not matched to a gene; V was cut back by 6 bases and J by 1 base. The CDR3 loop spans 14 amino acids. The CDR3 region is CASRPGQGNTEAFF. The CDR3 DNA is TGTGCCAGCAGACCGGGACAGGGGAACACTGAAGCTTTCTTT.

J is TRBJ2-7 and V is TRBV28; TRBD1 aligns across 9 bases. This CDR3 is built from 15 residues. Germline CDR1 and CDR2: MDHEN and SYDVKM. Germline trimming cut 6 bases from V and 2 bases from J; bases unmatched to any gene: 8. CDR3 loop: CASSHAGTGTYEQYF. The CDR3 DNA is TGTGCCAGCAGCCATGCCGGGACAGGGACCTACGAGCAGTACTTC.

This chain links TRBV6-5 with TRBJ1-2, with D unclear. Trimming left V 6 bases short and J 1 base short, with 12 bases between. Germline-derived CDR1 and CDR2 are MNHEY and SVGAGI. The CDR3 has 14 residues. The CDR3 loop is CASSAGWGNYGYTF. Here the CDR3 DNA reads TGTGCCAGCAGCGCGGGGTGGGGTAACTATGGCTACACCTTC.

The chain couples TRBV18 to TRBJ2-5; D might be TRBD1 (7 bases). The CDR3 is 15 residues long. V lost 2 bases, J lost 3 bases, and 13 bases lay in between. Germline V gives CDR1 KGHSH, CDR2 LQKENI. The CDR3 protein is CASSPSGRGEETQYF. For the CDR3, the DNA is TGTGCCAGCTCACCAAGTGGCAGGGGGGAAGAGACCCAGTACTTC. The entire variable domain, with the rest obtained from reference TRBV18 and TRBJ2-5, is as follows: NAGVMQNPRHLVRRRGQEARLRCSPMKGHSHVYWYRQLPEEGLKFMVYLQKENIIDESGMPKERFSAEFPKEGPSILRIQQVVRGDSAAYFCASSPSGRGEETQYFGPGTRLLVL.

The chain employs TRBV28 and TRBJ1-1; D is possibly TRBD1 (6 bases). Germline CDR1 and CDR2: MDHEN and SYDVKM. This CDR3 is built from 18 residues. V gave up 8 bases and J gave up 3 bases, with 28 bases separating them. The CDR3 sequence: CASRPSTGQLNRYTEAFF. The CDR3 bases are TGTGCCAGCCGACCCTCGACAGGACAACTGAATCGGTACACTGAAGCTTTCTTT.

V and J are TRBV5-8 and TRBJ1-5; 9 nucleotides line up with TRBD1. Germline CDR1 and CDR2: SGHTS and YDEGEE. The V and J ends lost 4 bases and 5 bases, in that order; junction bases with no gene match: 4. This CDR3 region has 14 residues. CDR3 in amino acids: CASSPGQGDQPQHF. CDR3 nucleotide sequence: TGTGCCAGCAGCCCGGGACAGGGTGATCAGCCCCAGCATTTT.

The rearrangement links TRBV10-1 to TRBJ2-2, with 7 nucleotides matching TRBD1. The ends lost 5 bases at V and 2 bases at J; junction bases unmatched: 5. Per germline, CDR1 WNHNN and CDR2 SYGVQD (reference sequence). The CDR3 totals 15 residues. CDR3 region: CASSPRGLNTGELFF. The CDR3 region has the DNA TGCGCCAGCAGTCCCAGGGGGTTAAACACCGGGGAGCTGTTTTTT.